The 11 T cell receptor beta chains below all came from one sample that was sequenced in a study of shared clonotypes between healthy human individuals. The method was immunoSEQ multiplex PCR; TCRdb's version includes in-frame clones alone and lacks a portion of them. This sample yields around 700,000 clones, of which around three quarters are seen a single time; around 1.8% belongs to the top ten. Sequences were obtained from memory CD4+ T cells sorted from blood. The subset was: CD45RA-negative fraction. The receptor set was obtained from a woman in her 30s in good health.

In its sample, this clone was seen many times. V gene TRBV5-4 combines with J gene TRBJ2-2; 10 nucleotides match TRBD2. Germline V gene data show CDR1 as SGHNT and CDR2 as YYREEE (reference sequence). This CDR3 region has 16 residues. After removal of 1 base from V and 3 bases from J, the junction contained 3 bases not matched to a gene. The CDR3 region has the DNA TGTGCCAGCAGCTTGAATCTAGCGGGGGACACCGGGGAGCTGTTTTTT. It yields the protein CASSLNLAGDTGELFF.

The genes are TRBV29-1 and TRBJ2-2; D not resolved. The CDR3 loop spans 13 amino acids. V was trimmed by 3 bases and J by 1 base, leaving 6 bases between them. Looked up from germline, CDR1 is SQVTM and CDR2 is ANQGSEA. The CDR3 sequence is CSVDRLNTGELFF. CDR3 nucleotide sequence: TGCAGCGTTGACAGGCTGAACACCGGGGAGCTGTTTTTT.

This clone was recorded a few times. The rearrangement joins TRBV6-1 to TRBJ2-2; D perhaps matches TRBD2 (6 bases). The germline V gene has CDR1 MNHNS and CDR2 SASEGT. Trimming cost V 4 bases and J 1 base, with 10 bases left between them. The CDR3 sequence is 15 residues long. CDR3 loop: CASSGWRGNTGELFF. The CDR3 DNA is TGTGCCAGCAGTGGGTGGCGGGGGAACACCGGGGAGCTGTTTTTT.

The CDR3 reads CASSGLLSSYEQYF. The CDR3 DNA sequence: TGTGCCAGTTCGGGCCTCCTCAGCTCCTACGAGCAGTACTTC. V usage is TRBV19 and J usage is TRBJ2-7; D remains unclear. CDR3 size: 14 residues. Germline-derived CDR1 and CDR2 are LNHDA and SQIVND (reference sequence). Trimming removed 8 bases at V and 0 bases at J, with 14 bases between.

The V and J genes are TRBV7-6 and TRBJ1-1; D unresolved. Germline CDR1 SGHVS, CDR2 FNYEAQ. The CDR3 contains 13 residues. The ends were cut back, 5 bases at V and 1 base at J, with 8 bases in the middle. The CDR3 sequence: CASSSHPNTEAFF. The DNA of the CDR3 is TGTGCCAGCAGCAGCCACCCGAACACTGAAGCTTTCTTT.

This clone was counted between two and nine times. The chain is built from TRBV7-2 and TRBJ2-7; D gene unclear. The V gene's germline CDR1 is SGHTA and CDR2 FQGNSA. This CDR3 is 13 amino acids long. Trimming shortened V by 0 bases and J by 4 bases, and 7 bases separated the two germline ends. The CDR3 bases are TGTGCCAGCAGCTTAGCGGCCGGGTACGAGCAGTACTTC. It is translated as CASSLAAGYEQYF.

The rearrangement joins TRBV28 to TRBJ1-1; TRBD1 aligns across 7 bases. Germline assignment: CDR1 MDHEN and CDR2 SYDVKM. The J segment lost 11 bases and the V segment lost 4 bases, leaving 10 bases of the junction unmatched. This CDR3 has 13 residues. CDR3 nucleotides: TGTGCCAGCAGTTACAGGGGAAGGGGCGCCGCTTTCTTT. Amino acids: CASSYRGRGAAFF.

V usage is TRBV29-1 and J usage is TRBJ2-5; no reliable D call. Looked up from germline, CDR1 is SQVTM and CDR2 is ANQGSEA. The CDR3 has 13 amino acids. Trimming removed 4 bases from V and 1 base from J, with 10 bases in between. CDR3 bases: TGCAGCGTTGCCCTGGGTCCCCAAGAGACCCAGTACTTC. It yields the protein CSVALGPQETQYF. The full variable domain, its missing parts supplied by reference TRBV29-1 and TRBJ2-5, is SAVISQKPSRDICQRGTSLTIQCQVDSQVTMMFWYRQQPGQSLTLIATANQGSEATYESGFVIDKFPISRPNLTFSTLTVSNMSPEDSSIYLCSVALGPQETQYFGPGTRLLVL.

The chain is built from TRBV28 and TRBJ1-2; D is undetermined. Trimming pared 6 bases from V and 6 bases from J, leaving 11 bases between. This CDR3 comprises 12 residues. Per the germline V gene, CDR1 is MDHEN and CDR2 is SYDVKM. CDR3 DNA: TGTGCCAGCAGGACGGGCAGGAATGGCTACACCTTC. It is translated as CASRTGRNGYTF.

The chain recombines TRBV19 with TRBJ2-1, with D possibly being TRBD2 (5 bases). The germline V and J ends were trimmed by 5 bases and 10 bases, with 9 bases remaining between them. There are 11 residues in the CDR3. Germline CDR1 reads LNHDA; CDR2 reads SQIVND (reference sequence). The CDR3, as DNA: TGTGCCAGTAGTGACTATCTCGAGCAGTTCTTC. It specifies CASSDYLEQFF.

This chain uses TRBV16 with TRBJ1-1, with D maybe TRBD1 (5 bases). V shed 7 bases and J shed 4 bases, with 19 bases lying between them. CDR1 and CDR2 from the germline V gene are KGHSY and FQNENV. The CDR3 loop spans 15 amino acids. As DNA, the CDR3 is TGTGCCAGCAATTTATGGAGCGGGGCGGGCACTGAAGCTTTCTTT. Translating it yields CASNLWSGAGTEAFF.